One sample yielded the 26 T cell receptor beta chains listed below, sequenced in a study of T cells in Graves' hyperthyroidism and ophthalmopathy. Amplified regions were TCR beta CDR3 sequences from RNA transcripts. The HTBI set primed first-round TCR CDR3 RT-PCR. One entry per CDR3 protein results from TCRdb running MiXCR on the multiplex PCR reads. The repertoire holds around 540,000 distinct CDR3 sequences, with more than 45% as singletons. What was sequenced was peripheral blood or thyroid tissue (not recorded which). These receptors all stem from a woman in her late teens or twenties with Graves' hyperthyroidism.

This clonotype was picked up many times. The chain couples TRBV9 to TRBJ2-5; perhaps TRBD2 as D (6 bases). The V and J ends lost 4 bases and 2 bases respectively, with 15 bases between them. From germline, CDR1 is SGDLS and CDR2 YYNGEE. The CDR3 runs to 15 residues. The CDR3: CASSLRDWAQETQYF. DNA of the CDR3: TGTGCCAGCAGCCTCAGGGACTGGGCACAAGAGACCCAGTACTTC.

This rearrangement joins TRBV29-1 to TRBJ1-3; D is perhaps TRBD1 (6 bases). The CDR3 runs 12 residues. Germline loops: CDR1 SQVTM, CDR2 ANQGSEA. The V gene lost 7 bases and the J gene lost 4 bases, with 11 bases spanning the gap. This CDR3 is CSAVTGGNTIYF. In nucleotides, the CDR3 is TGCAGCGCCGTTACAGGGGGAAACACCATATATTTT.

The chain combines TRBV20-1 with TRBJ1-1; 8 bases map to TRBD1. Germline V gene sequence: CDR1 DFQATT, CDR2 SNEGSKA (reference sequence). This CDR3 has 12 amino acids. J was trimmed by 6 bases and V by 7 bases; bases with no gene match: 7. The CDR3 DNA sequence: TGCAGTGTTCCAATACAGGGGGCTGAAGCTTTCTTT. As protein: CSVPIQGAEAFF.

Worth noting for this clonotype: At one end, the junction sequence differs from germline, possibly due to a read error. The rearrangement links TRBV7-9 to TRBJ2-5; D might be TRBD1 (5 bases). In germline, CDR1 is SEHNR, CDR2 FQNEAQ (reference sequence). The CDR3 covers 14 residues. The CDR3 sequence: CASNPTATQETQYF. The CDR3 region has the DNA TGCGCCAGCAACCCGACAGCCACCCAAGAGACCCAGTACTTC. The variable domain in full, with the rest retrieved from reference TRBV7-9 and TRBJ2-5, is DTGVSQNPRHKITKRGQNVTFRCDPISEHNRLYWYRQTLGQGPEFLTYFQNEAQLEKSRLLSDRFSAERPKGSFSTLEIQRTEQGDSAMYLCASNPTATQETQYFGPGTRLLVL.

The genes are TRBV7-6 and TRBJ2-3; a possible D gene is TRBD2 (5 bases). V lost 5 bases and J lost 3, with 15 bases in between. The CDR3 is 15 amino acids. Germline V gene sequence: CDR1 SGHVS, CDR2 FNYEAQ. The CDR3 nucleotides read TGTGCCAGCAGCCCGAGCGGACTTGGGACAGATACGCAGTATTTT. This translates into CASSPSGLGTDTQYF. The whole variable domain, filled in from reference TRBV7-6 and TRBJ2-3, reads GAGVSQSPRYKVTKRGQDVALRCDPISGHVSLYWYRQALGQGPEFLTYFNYEAQQDKSGLPNDRFSAERPEGSISTLTIQRTEQRDSAMYRCASSPSGLGTDTQYFGPGTRLTVL.

This sequence joins TRBV24-1 and TRBJ2-5; 12 nucleotides match TRBD2. The CDR3 has 16 amino acids. J was trimmed by 5 bases and V by 3 bases; bases with no gene match: 6. Germline assignment: CDR1 KGHDR and CDR2 SFDVKD. The CDR3 DNA follows: TGTGCCACCAGTGATGCGCCTAGCGGGAGGGGGGAGACCCAGTACTTC. Translation: CATSDAPSGRGETQYF.

The V gene is TRBV5-6, the J gene TRBJ1-6; D unresolved. V was pared by 0 bases and J by 0 bases, with 10 bases between. Germline loops: CDR1 SGHDT, CDR2 YYEEEE. This CDR3 comprises 17 residues. CDR3 DNA sequence: TGTGCCAGCAGCTTGGTCGGGGATCGCTCCTATAATTCACCCCTCCACTTT. This gives the protein CASSLVGDRSYNSPLHF. The variable domain in full, with the rest retrieved from reference TRBV5-6 and TRBJ1-6, is DAGVTQSPTHLIKTRGQQVTLRCSPKSGHDTVSWYQQALGQGPQFIFQYYEEEERQRGNFPDRFSGHQFPNYSSELNVNALLLGDSALYLCASSLVGDRSYNSPLHFGNGTRLTVT.

The V call is TRBV11-1, the J call TRBJ1-6, with 8 bases identical to TRBD1. The germline V gene encodes CDR1 SGHAT and CDR2 FQDESV (reference sequence). The length of the CDR3 is 15 residues. With 1 base clipped from V and 9 bases from J, the junction kept 5 bases outside the gene matches. The CDR3 DNA reads as TGTGCCAGCAGCTTAGACGGACAGGGTGGTTCACCCCTCCACTTT. The encoded protein is CASSLDGQGGSPLHF.

This clonotype was observed a handful of times. This chain links TRBV29-1 with TRBJ2-2, with TRBD1 as a possible D gene (6 bases). V shed 0 bases and J shed 5 bases, with 13 bases lying between them. The germline V gene encodes CDR1 SQVTM and CDR2 ANQGSEA. The CDR3 sequence is 15 residues long. CDR3 region: CSVEDPGVGTGELFF. The CDR3 nucleotides are TGCAGCGTTGAAGATCCAGGGGTGGGGACCGGGGAGCTGTTTTTT.

This chain connects TRBV12-3 or TRBV12-4 to TRBJ1-2; no firm D call. Trimming pared 7 bases from V and 6 bases from J, leaving 15 bases between. The CDR3 has 13 residues. The CDR3 loop reads CASTPRGRDGYTF. The CDR3 DNA sequence: TGTGCCAGCACCCCGAGAGGAAGGGATGGCTACACCTTC.

The chain couples TRBV29-1 to TRBJ1-1; the D gene is possibly TRBD1 (6 bases). The CDR3 has 12 residues. V lost 5 bases to trimming and J lost 6 bases, with 13 bases between them. Germline V gene data show CDR1 as SQVTM and CDR2 as ANQGSEA. CDR3 residues: CSVQRGGAEAFF. CDR3 coding DNA: TGCAGCGTTCAGAGGGGGGGCGCTGAAGCTTTCTTT.

V and J are TRBV29-1 and TRBJ1-5; D is unclear. Germline CDR1 and CDR2: SQVTM and ANQGSEA. The CDR3 sequence is 14 residues long. Deletions cut 7 bases from V and 6 bases from J, with 19 bases between. The CDR3 DNA reads TGCAGCGACACCTCGCGGGATGGTTTTCAGCCCCAGCATTTT. It encodes CSDTSRDGFQPQHF.

By frequency in the sample, this clonotype is medium-sized. The rearrangement links TRBV29-1 to TRBJ1-2; unclear D gene. This CDR3 contains 13 residues. In germline, CDR1 is SQVTM, CDR2 ANQGSEA. V was shortened by 6 bases and J by 5 bases, with 16 bases between the two germline ends. The CDR3 protein is CSVQVSTSYGYTF. Here the CDR3 DNA reads TGCAGCGTCCAGGTTTCAACATCGTATGGCTACACCTTC.

V usage is TRBV2 and J usage is TRBJ2-3; 12 bases fit TRBD2. Germline lookup yields CDR1 SNHLY and CDR2 FYNNEI. The CDR3 is made up of 15 amino acids. J gave up 4 bases and V 5 bases, and 4 bases lay outside the gene matches. CDR3 in amino acids: CASSPTSGRSDTQYF. CDR3 nucleotides: TGTGCCAGCAGTCCGACTAGCGGGAGATCAGATACGCAGTATTTT.

This clonotype occurred a few times. The chain employs TRBV7-9 and TRBJ1-6, with D tentatively TRBD1 (5 bases). The V and J ends lost 6 bases and 7 bases respectively, with 16 bases between them. CDR3 length: 15 residues. Germline V gene lookup returns CDR1 SEHNR and CDR2 FQNEAQ (reference sequence). CDR3 amino acids: CASRSGTEQNSPLHF. Here the CDR3 DNA reads TGTGCCAGCAGATCGGGGACCGAACAAAATTCACCCCTCCACTTT. Variable domain in full (rest from reference TRBV7-9 and TRBJ1-6): DTGVSQNPRHKITKRGQNVTFRCDPISEHNRLYWYRQTLGQGPEFLTYFQNEAQLEKSRLLSDRFSAERPKGSFSTLEIQRTEQGDSAMYLCASRSGTEQNSPLHFGNGTRLTVT.

The chain carries TRBV24-1 and TRBJ1-2; D call uncertain. The CDR3 is made up of 12 amino acids. Deletions cut 4 bases from V and 6 bases from J, with 8 bases between. Germline V gene data show CDR1 as KGHDR and CDR2 as SFDVKD. The CDR3 DNA is TGTGCCACCAGTGACTTACGGGATGGCTACACCTTC. Amino acids: CATSDLRDGYTF.

A single count supports this clonotype. The junction differs from germline at one of its ends, possibly a read error. The chain recombines TRBV5-1 with TRBJ1-1; 12 nucleotides match TRBD1. The CDR3 covers 12 residues. The germline V gene has CDR1 SGHRS and CDR2 YFSETQ. CDR3 sequence: CPSSGDRGLAFF. The CDR3 region has the DNA TGCCCCAGCAGCGGGGACAGGGGGCTTGCTTTCTTT.

This chain links TRBV7-6 with TRBJ2-7; D might be TRBD2 (7 bases). From germline, CDR1 is SGHVS and CDR2 FNYEAQ. Trimming removed 5 bases from V and 10 bases from J, with 9 bases in between. The CDR3 totals 10 residues. The CDR3 nucleotides are TGTGCCAGCAGCAGGGGGGGCCAGTACTTC. It encodes CASSRGGQYF.

The chain joins TRBV11-2 to TRBJ1-4; D is possibly TRBD1 (5 bases). The length of the CDR3 is 14 residues. Germline V gene lookup returns CDR1 SGHAT and CDR2 FQNNGV. Trimming took off 5 bases at V and 5 bases at J, with 12 bases between the two ends. DNA of the CDR3: TGTGCCAGCAGCCGGGGACGGCAGAATGAAAAACTGTTTTTT. It encodes CASSRGRQNEKLFF. Based on the CDR3 plus reference TRBV11-2 and TRBJ1-4, the full variable domain is EAGVAQSPRYKIIEKRQSVAFWCNPISGHATLYWYQQILGQGPKLLIQFQNNGVVDDSQLPKDRFSAERLKGVDSTLKIQPAKLEDSAVYLCASSRGRQNEKLFFGSGTQLSVL.

The rearrangement links TRBV7-6 to TRBJ1-2; D is ambiguous. V shed 4 bases and J shed 3 bases, with 9 bases lying between them. The CDR3 extends over 13 amino acids. The V gene's germline CDR1 is SGHVS and CDR2 FNYEAQ. The CDR3, as DNA: TGTGCCAGCAGCTCTGGGAAGGACTATGGCTACACCTTC. It yields the protein CASSSGKDYGYTF.

The rearrangement joins TRBV20-1 to TRBJ2-2; D gene unclear. The CDR3 runs 16 residues. V was cut by 0 bases and J by 0 bases, with 11 bases left in between. Germline CDR1 and CDR2: DFQATT and SNEGSKA (reference sequence). CDR3 sequence reads: CSARDLRTTNTGELFF. For the CDR3, the DNA is TGCAGTGCTAGAGATCTTCGGACGACGAACACCGGGGAGCTGTTTTTT.

CDR3 DNA sequence: TGTGCCAGCAGCCAAGATCGAGCACAGTTCCGCGAGGGCTACACCTTC. Translated: CASSQDRAQFREGYTF. This chain links TRBV14 with TRBJ1-2; unclear D gene. The CDR3 covers 16 residues. The germline V gene has CDR1 SGHDN and CDR2 FVKESK. Trimming left V 0 bases short and J 8 bases short, with 19 bases between.

The chain recombines TRBV10-3 with TRBJ2-7; 11 bases are a match to TRBD2. In germline, CDR1 is ENHRY, CDR2 SYGVKD. Trimming cost V 6 bases and J 4 bases; bases outside gene matches: 5. The CDR3 consists of 14 residues. Here the CDR3 reads CAISLGTSGYEQYF. Written as DNA, the CDR3 is TGTGCCATCAGCCTCGGGACTAGCGGATACGAGCAGTACTTC.

V is TRBV2 and J is TRBJ1-2, with 12 nucleotides matching TRBD1. V was pared by 8 bases and J by 6 bases, with 4 bases of the junction left unmatched. The CDR3 covers 13 residues. Germline values: CDR1 SNHLY, CDR2 FYNNEI. The CDR3 reads CASVRDRGHGYTF. The CDR3 DNA sequence: TGTGCCAGCGTCCGGGACAGGGGGCATGGCTACACCTTC.

A note on this clonotype: Because it lacks the conserved phenylalanine or tryptophan at the end, this CDR3 is likely a read error. The CDR3 loop is CASGYRTGSSYEQYL. The CDR3 region has the DNA TGTGCCAGCGGCTACCGGACAGGAAGCTCCTACGAGCAGTACCTC. The chain has TRBV2 and TRBJ2-7; 7 bases align to TRBD1. Germline V gene data show CDR1 as SNHLY and CDR2 as FYNNEI. V trimming: 8 bases; J trimming: 0 bases; junction bases outside the gene matches: 10. The CDR3 runs 15 residues.

The gene calls are TRBV10-3 and TRBJ1-6; TRBD1 is a possible D gene (5 bases). The germline gives CDR1 ENHRY, CDR2 SYGVKD. The CDR3 has 13 residues. V lost 6 bases and J 6 bases, leaving 9 bases between the germline ends. The CDR3 reads CAIRQGANSPLHF. The CDR3, as DNA: TGTGCCATCAGGCAGGGTGCTAATTCACCCCTCCACTTT.